This T cell receptor beta chain was documented in a study of shared clonotypes between healthy human individuals. Sequencing used immunoSEQ multiplex PCR; TCRdb keeps in-frame clones, though not all of them. The data contain over a million clones, roughly 96% of them singletons. Trimming cost V 2 bases and J 1 base; bases outside gene matches: 4. The CDR3 is 16 amino acids. CDR1 is SEHNR and CDR2 is FQNEAQ in the germline V gene (reference sequence). The V gene is TRBV7-9, the J gene TRBJ2-1, with 8 bases lining up with TRBD2. Input material: naive CD4+ T cells sorted from blood. Subset in this sample: CD45RA+ positively selected. The receptor was derived from a young man in good health. The chain's CDR3 is CASSLPRLASYNEQFF. CDR3 coding DNA: TGTGCCAGCAGCTTACCCCGACTAGCGTCCTACAATGAGCAGTTCTTC.